A single sample is the source of the 11 T cell receptor beta chains below, sequenced in a study of cytomegalovirus exposure and HLA in healthy donors. Clones were sequenced by immunoSEQ multiplex PCR, and TCRdb holds only the in-frame ones, with some missing. The table has fewer than 200,000 clones, around nine tenths seen once. The sequenced sample consisted of PBMCs. These receptor sequences come from a woman between 18 and 29 years old in good health and CMV-seronegative.

This sequence joins TRBV27 and TRBJ2-1; 8 positions agree with TRBD1. V was clipped by 5 bases and J by 2 bases; unmatched bases: 11. This CDR3 spans 17 amino acids. Germline V gives CDR1 MNHEY, CDR2 SMNVEV (reference sequence). The CDR3 reads CASSPPGTGSAYNEQFF. The CDR3 region has the DNA TGTGCCAGCAGTCCCCCCGGGACAGGTTCAGCCTACAATGAGCAGTTCTTC.

This chain links TRBV28 with TRBJ2-7, with TRBD2 matching over 10 bases. Looked up from germline, CDR1 is MDHEN and CDR2 is SYDVKM. This CDR3 has 15 residues. V was pared by 5 bases and J by 2 bases, with 6 bases of the junction left unmatched. CDR3 sequence (DNA): TGTGCCAGCAGTCCCCGGAGCGGGGGGGCCTACGAGCAGTACTTC. This gives the protein CASSPRSGGAYEQYF.

The chain couples TRBV15 to TRBJ1-5; no reliable D call. The V and J ends lost 9 bases and 0 bases respectively, with 18 bases between them. Looked up from germline, CDR1 is LNHNV and CDR2 is YYDKDF (reference sequence). This CDR3 has 16 residues. The CDR3 DNA follows: TGTGCCACTCGTGTGGGAGCGCCCTATAGCAATCAGCCCCAGCATTTT. Translating it yields CATRVGAPYSNQPQHF.

The V gene is TRBV7-8, the J gene TRBJ1-2, with D uncertain. Germline CDR1 SGHVS, CDR2 FQNEAQ. Trimming left V 3 bases short and J 10 bases short, with 15 bases between. This CDR3 spans 13 amino acids. In DNA, the CDR3 is TGTGCCAGCAGCTTTATGGGAGATCGGACCTACACCTTC. This sequence encodes CASSFMGDRTYTF.

The genes are TRBV29-1 and TRBJ2-3; 11 bases are a match to TRBD2. The CDR3 runs 15 residues. The V gene's germline CDR1 is SQVTM and CDR2 ANQGSEA. V trimming: 3 bases; J trimming: 0 bases; junction bases outside the gene matches: 2. Written as DNA, the CDR3 is TGCAGCGTTGACAGACTAGCGGGGAGCACAGATACGCAGTATTTT. Its translation: CSVDRLAGSTDTQYF.

The chain recombines TRBV5-6 with TRBJ2-1; 9 positions match TRBD1. Trimming removed 0 bases from V and 3 bases from J; junction bases left unmatched: 4. Germline loops: CDR1 SGHDT, CDR2 YYEEEE. The CDR3 sequence is 16 residues long. The CDR3 spells CASSLAGTGHYNEQFF. The CDR3 DNA is TGTGCCAGCAGCTTGGCTGGGACAGGGCACTACAATGAGCAGTTCTTC.

The V and J genes are TRBV6-5 and TRBJ2-2; 11 positions match TRBD2. Germline trimming cut 8 bases from V and 5 bases from J; bases unmatched to any gene: 7. This CDR3 has 15 amino acids. Germline lookup yields CDR1 MNHEY and CDR2 SVGAGI. The CDR3 DNA follows: TGTGCCAGCGCTATAGCGGGAGGGCCGACCGGGGAGCTGTTTTTT. It yields the protein CASAIAGGPTGELFF.

The chain recombines TRBV6-1 with TRBJ2-1; D unclear. Germline lookup yields CDR1 MNHNS and CDR2 SASEGT. The CDR3 length is 15 residues. The V and J ends lost 2 bases and 0 bases respectively, with 8 bases between them. DNA for the CDR3: TGTGCCAGCAGTGAACGGGTTAGCTCCTACAATGAGCAGTTCTTC. Protein: CASSERVSSYNEQFF.

V is TRBV7-9 and J is TRBJ1-4; D is undetermined. CDR1 is SEHNR, CDR2 FQNEAQ, per germline (reference sequence). The length of the CDR3 is 15 residues. Trimming stripped 1 base from V and 2 bases from J, with 8 bases between. The CDR3 nucleotides read TGTGCCAGCAGCTTAGTATCGGGGACTAATGAAAAACTGTTTTTT. Translated, it gives CASSLVSGTNEKLFF.

The V gene is TRBV5-1, the J gene TRBJ2-2, with TRBD1 matching 9 bases. The CDR3 spans 17 residues. Germline loops: CDR1 SGHRS, CDR2 YFSETQ. Trimming took 5 bases from V and 2 from J; bases not matched to a gene: 10. This CDR3 is CASRHLPGQGNTGELFF. In DNA form, the CDR3 reads TGCGCCAGCAGACACCTTCCGGGACAGGGTAACACCGGGGAGCTGTTTTTT. The full variable domain, with the rest looked up from reference TRBV5-1 and TRBJ2-2, is KAGVTQTPRYLIKTRGQQVTLSCSPISGHRSVSWYQQTPGQGLQFLFEYFSETQRNKGNFPGRFSGRQFSNSRSEMNVSTLELGDSALYLCASRHLPGQGNTGELFFGEGSRLTVL.

The J gene is TRBJ1-6, the V gene TRBV5-1; 9 positions match TRBD1. V lost 4 bases to trimming and J lost 8 bases; unmatched junction nucleotides: 10. From germline, CDR1 is SGHRS and CDR2 YFSETQ. The CDR3 spans 16 residues. DNA of the CDR3: TGCGCCAGCAGCGGATGGACAGGGGTGGTCGATTCACCCCTCCACTTT. This sequence encodes CASSGWTGVVDSPLHF.